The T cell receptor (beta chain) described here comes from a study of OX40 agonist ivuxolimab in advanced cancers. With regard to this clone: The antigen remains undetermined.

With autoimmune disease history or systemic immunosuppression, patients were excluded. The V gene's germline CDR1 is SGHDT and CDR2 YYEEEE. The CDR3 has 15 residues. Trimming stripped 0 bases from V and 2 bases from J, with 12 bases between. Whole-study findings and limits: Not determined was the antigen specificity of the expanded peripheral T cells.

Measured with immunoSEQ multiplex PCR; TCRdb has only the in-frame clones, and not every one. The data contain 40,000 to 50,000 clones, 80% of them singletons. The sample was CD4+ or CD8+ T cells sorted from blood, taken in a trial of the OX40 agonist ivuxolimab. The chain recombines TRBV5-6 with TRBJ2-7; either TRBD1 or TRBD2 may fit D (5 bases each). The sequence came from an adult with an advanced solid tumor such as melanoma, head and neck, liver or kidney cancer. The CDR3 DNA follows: TGTGCCAGCAGCTTGGCGGGGACCCCTACCTACGAGCAGTACTTC. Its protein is CASSLAGTPTYEQYF. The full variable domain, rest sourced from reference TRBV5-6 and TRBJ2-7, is DAGVTQSPTHLIKTRGQQVTLRCSPKSGHDTVSWYQQALGQGPQFIFQYYEEEERQRGNFPDRFSGHQFPNYSSELNVNALLLGDSALYLCASSLAGTPTYEQYFGPGTRLTVT.